The 27 T cell receptor beta chains reported below all come from one sample, sequenced in a study of vaccination and CD4 T cells after COVID-19. The Oncomine TCR Beta short-read assay sequenced DNA from cultured CD4+ T cells. TCRdb passed the PCR reads through MiXCR, listing each CDR3 protein once. Among around 18,000 distinct CDR3 sequences, 35% to 40% were seen once, and the ten largest hold about an eighth. Treatment denoted: roughly 10-day PBMC culture with coronavirus spike peptide pools or control peptides (ViraFEST assay). The antigens for these receptors are not known. Sequenced sample: CD4+ T cells from blood, cultured in vitro. The receptors were gathered from a human donor who had recovered from COVID-19.

In this sample, this clonotype turned up a few times. The rearrangement joins TRBV24-1 to TRBJ2-2; 7 bases are a match to TRBD1. Losses at the gene ends were 1 base for V and 2 bases for J; bases not matched to a gene: 9. Germline-derived CDR1 and CDR2 are KGHDR and SFDVKD. The CDR3 totals 18 residues. The CDR3 bases are TGTGCCACCAGTGATTTAGAGACAGGGCTAAGCAACACCGGGGAGCTGTTTTTT. Amino acids: CATSDLETGLSNTGELFF.

The chain employs TRBV11-2 and TRBJ2-2; D gene ambiguous. The germline CDR1 and CDR2 sequences are SGHAT and FQNNGV. Trimming cost V 0 bases and J 5 bases, with 4 bases left between them. The CDR3 sequence is 13 residues long. The CDR3 region has the DNA TGTGCCAGCAGCTTAGAAAGGACCGGGGAGCTGTTTTTT. Translated: CASSLERTGELFF. The full variable domain, with the rest looked up from reference TRBV11-2 and TRBJ2-2, is EAGVAQSPRYKIIEKRQSVAFWCNPISGHATLYWYQQILGQGPKLLIQFQNNGVVDDSQLPKDRFSAERLKGVDSTLKIQPAKLEDSAVYLCASSLERTGELFFGEGSRLTVL.

The chain links TRBV6-1 to TRBJ1-6; 7 nucleotides align to TRBD1. CDR1 is MNHNS and CDR2 is SASEGT in the germline V gene. V trimming: 7 bases; J trimming: 0 bases; junction bases outside the gene matches: 9. CDR3 length: 17 amino acids. The CDR3 reads CASIPGQASSYNSPLHF. The CDR3, as DNA: TGTGCCAGCATACCTGGACAGGCGAGCTCCTATAATTCACCCCTCCACTTT.

J is TRBJ1-2 and V is TRBV25-1; D not certain. The V gene lost 3 bases and the J gene lost 5 bases, with 13 bases spanning the gap. The CDR3 length is 14 residues. The germline gives CDR1 MGHDK, CDR2 SYGVNS. CDR3 nucleotides: TGTGCCAGCAGTGACGGAGGTCGTTATTATGGCTACACCTTC. As protein: CASSDGGRYYGYTF.

The rearrangement joins TRBV4-3 to TRBJ2-1; 10 bases align to TRBD2. This CDR3 is built from 17 residues. The germline V gene encodes CDR1 LGHNA and CDR2 YSLEER. Trimming removed 4 bases from V and 0 bases from J; junction bases left unmatched: 6. CDR3 nucleotides: TGCGCCAGCAGCCTCGGACTAGCGGTAAGCTCCTACAATGAGCAGTTCTTC. It codes for CASSLGLAVSSYNEQFF.

This CDR3 reads CASSRTGAYNEQFF. The CDR3 nucleotides read TGTGCCAGCAGCAGGACAGGGGCGTACAATGAGCAGTTCTTC. The chain recombines TRBV6-1 with TRBJ2-1; 9 bases are a match to TRBD1. Germline V lookup: CDR1 MNHNS, CDR2 SASEGT. The CDR3 has 14 amino acids. The V gene end was trimmed by 6 bases and the J gene end by 4 bases; junction bases not matched to a gene: 4.

This clonotype was seen only a few times. The chain has TRBV19 and TRBJ1-6, with TRBD1 identical over 8 bases. Germline CDR1 LNHDA, CDR2 SQIVND (reference sequence). This CDR3 has 17 amino acids. Trimming removed 3 bases from V and 7 bases from J; junction bases left unmatched: 11. CDR3 in amino acids: CASSMATGGEPNSPLHF. The CDR3 bases are TGTGCCAGTAGTATGGCCACAGGGGGAGAACCAAATTCACCCCTCCACTTT.

V and J are TRBV29-1 and TRBJ2-5; no reliable D call. Germline V lookup: CDR1 SQVTM, CDR2 ANQGSEA. The ends were cut back, 6 bases at V and 2 bases at J, with 13 bases in the middle. The CDR3 loop spans 13 amino acids. In DNA form, the CDR3 reads TGCAGCGTACCTGGGGTGGAACAAGAGACCCAGTACTTC. Translating gives CSVPGVEQETQYF.

This chain joins TRBV7-2 and TRBJ2-3; maybe TRBD2 (5 bases). V lost 2 bases and J lost 1, with 13 bases in between. Germline CDR1 and CDR2: SGHTA and FQGNSA. The CDR3 extends over 16 amino acids. The CDR3 sequence: CASSLMFGRGTDTQYF. CDR3 DNA: TGTGCCAGCAGCTTAATGTTCGGGCGGGGCACAGATACGCAGTATTTT.

This chain joins TRBV6-1 and TRBJ1-1; unclear D gene. CDR3 size: 14 residues. Germline V lookup: CDR1 MNHNS, CDR2 SASEGT. V lost 6 bases to trimming and J lost 1 base, with 12 bases between them. The DNA of the CDR3 is TGTGCCAGCAGCAAATGGACGGAGAACACTGAAGCTTTCTTT. Protein product: CASSKWTENTEAFF.

The V and J genes are TRBV28 and TRBJ1-2; D uncertain. The CDR3 length is 12 residues. Trimming cost V 5 bases and J 3 bases, with 7 bases left between them. The V gene's germline CDR1 is MDHEN and CDR2 SYDVKM. In nucleotides, the CDR3 is TGTGCCAGCAGTCCTAGGTACTATGGCTACACCTTC. Amino acid sequence: CASSPRYYGYTF.

The chain recombines TRBV28 with TRBJ1-5; the match to TRBD1 covers 8 bases. Germline CDR1 MDHEN, CDR2 SYDVKM. With 10 bases clipped from V and 6 bases from J, the junction kept 8 bases outside the gene matches. CDR3 length: 13 residues. The CDR3 region has the DNA TGTGCCACCGAGAGCAGGGGGCCTCAGCCCCAGCATTTT. This translates into CATESRGPQPQHF.

The V gene is TRBV18, the J gene TRBJ2-6, with D hard to call. Deletions cut 6 bases from V and 4 bases from J, with 13 bases between. The CDR3 totals 15 residues. CDR1 is KGHSH, CDR2 LQKENI, per germline. The CDR3 sequence is CASSLTHAGANVLTF. The CDR3 DNA reads as TGTGCCAGCTCCCTAACTCACGCCGGGGCCAACGTCCTGACTTTC.

Details on this clonotype: A junction boundary mismatches the germline segment, possibly from a read error. This chain joins TRBV20-1 and TRBJ2-7; D gene unclear. Germline V CDR1 and CDR2: DFQATT, SNEGSKA (reference sequence). This CDR3 is built from 13 residues. DNA of the CDR3: TGCAGTGCTAGACCAGCAGGTTCCTACGAGCGGTACTTC. Protein: CSARPAGSYERYF.

This chain connects TRBV24-1 to TRBJ2-7, with 8 bases fitting TRBD1. J was trimmed by 2 bases and V by 4 bases; bases with no gene match: 6. The CDR3 runs 15 residues. In germline, CDR1 is KGHDR, CDR2 SFDVKD. The chain's CDR3 is CATSDRGTGTYEQYF. The CDR3 DNA reads TGTGCCACCAGTGACCGCGGGACAGGTACCTACGAGCAGTACTTC.

The chain recombines TRBV7-2 with TRBJ2-7; possibly TRBD2 for D (6 bases). Germline V lookup: CDR1 SGHTA, CDR2 FQGNSA. V lost 10 bases and J 3 bases, leaving 10 bases between the germline ends. The CDR3 is made up of 11 amino acids. CDR3 bases: TGTGCCAACGCCGGGGGCTACGAGCAGTACTTC. Its protein is CANAGGYEQYF.

The CDR3 loop is CAWSPPGGLGTEAFF. CDR3 bases: TGTGCCTGGAGTCCCCCCGGGGGCCTCGGGACTGAAGCTTTCTTT. The chain combines TRBV30 with TRBJ1-1; TRBD1 is a possible D gene (6 bases). Trimming took 2 bases from V and 5 from J, leaving 18 bases between them. The CDR3 contains 15 residues. Germline values: CDR1 GTSNPN, CDR2 SVGIG (reference sequence).

The chain joins TRBV19 to TRBJ2-6, with 8 bases matching TRBD1. The V segment lost 4 bases and the J segment 0 bases; nucleotides outside the gene matches: 8. Per germline, CDR1 LNHDA and CDR2 SQIVND (reference sequence). This CDR3 spans 18 amino acids. The CDR3 loop is CASSRDRGYSSGANVLTF. As DNA, the CDR3 is TGTGCCAGTAGTAGAGACAGGGGCTACAGCTCTGGGGCCAACGTCCTGACTTTC.

V gene TRBV28 combines with J gene TRBJ1-2; D not certain. The CDR3 totals 13 residues. The V end was cut by 10 bases, the J end by 4 bases, with 16 bases between. Germline CDR1 reads MDHEN; CDR2 reads SYDVKM. The DNA for the CDR3 is TGTGCCACCAAGCTGCCGGGTGGCTATGGCTACACCTTC. It is translated as CATKLPGGYGYTF.

This chain links TRBV6-2 or TRBV6-3 with TRBJ2-3; 7 nucleotides match TRBD1. V lost 2 bases to trimming and J lost 3 bases; unmatched junction nucleotides: 2. The CDR3 consists of 14 residues. In germline, CDR1 is MNHEY, CDR2 SVGEGT. The CDR3 region is CASSYRQGTDTQYF. CDR3 nucleotide sequence: TGTGCCAGCAGTTACCGACAGGGAACAGATACGCAGTATTTT.

V usage is TRBV27 and J usage is TRBJ1-3; no definite D call. The CDR3 has 14 amino acids. From germline, CDR1 is MNHEY and CDR2 SMNVEV (reference sequence). Trimming stripped 5 bases from V and 4 bases from J, with 12 bases between. The CDR3 DNA sequence: TGTGCCAGCAGTCCAAAGGCGGGGGGAAACACCATATATTTT. It is translated as CASSPKAGGNTIYF.

This clonotype occurred a few times. The rearrangement joins TRBV6-1 to TRBJ2-5; D might be TRBD2 (6 bases). The V gene's germline CDR1 is MNHNS and CDR2 SASEGT. V was shortened by 7 bases and J by 9 bases, with 24 bases between the two germline ends. This CDR3 region has 15 residues. The CDR3 is CASTPSLGGPGAQYF. In DNA form, the CDR3 reads TGTGCCAGCACCCCTAGCTTGGGAGGCCCGGGCGCCCAGTACTTC.

This clonotype has more than one count but fewer than ten. The V and J genes are TRBV19 and TRBJ2-5, with TRBD1 as a possible D gene (5 bases). The CDR3 loop spans 17 amino acids. With 3 bases removed from V and 4 bases from J, the gap between germline ends came to 21 bases. Germline CDR1 reads LNHDA; CDR2 reads SQIVND (reference sequence). This CDR3 is CASSIGWGRVPGETQYF. CDR3 DNA sequence: TGTGCCAGTAGTATCGGTTGGGGCAGGGTCCCCGGAGAGACCCAGTACTTC.

This rearrangement joins TRBV20-1 to TRBJ1-5, with D perhaps TRBD1 (5 bases). The CDR3 length is 14 residues. Trimming removed 3 bases from V and 1 base from J, with 10 bases in between. Germline V lookup: CDR1 DFQATT, CDR2 SNEGSKA (reference sequence). CDR3 in amino acids: CSARSGGSNQPQHF. Written as DNA, the CDR3 is TGCAGTGCTAGGTCTGGGGGAAGCAATCAGCCCCAGCATTTT.

This clonotype was counted only a few times. The chain links TRBV5-1 to TRBJ1-6, with 9 positions matching TRBD1. The V gene end was trimmed by 1 base and the J gene end by 9 bases; junction bases not matched to a gene: 17. This CDR3 region has 19 residues. Germline values: CDR1 SGHRS, CDR2 YFSETQ. The DNA of the CDR3 is TGCGCCAGCAGCTTGCGTCCCGGGACAGGGTGGGAAGCCGTTTCACCCCTCCACTTT. Its translation is CASSLRPGTGWEAVSPLHF.

The sample holds a few counts of this clonotype. The rearrangement joins TRBV7-3 to TRBJ2-7; a weak D match, TRBD1 (5 bases). CDR1 SGHTA and CDR2 FQGTGA come from the germline V gene. The CDR3 runs to 15 residues. Trimming stripped 1 base from V and 2 bases from J, with 12 bases between. As DNA, the CDR3 is TGTGCCAGCAGCTTAATGGCAGGGTCTACCTACGAGCAGTACTTC. Residues: CASSLMAGSTYEQYF.

This clonotype has only a few counts. This chain joins TRBV6-1 and TRBJ2-3, with D unclear. Germline V lookup: CDR1 MNHNS, CDR2 SASEGT. The germline V and J ends were trimmed by 7 bases and 3 bases, with 5 bases remaining between them. The CDR3 sequence is 11 residues long. The CDR3 coding sequence is TGTGCCAGCACCATAACAGATACGCAGTATTTT. The encoded protein is CASTITDTQYF.